This T cell receptor beta chain comes out of a study of beta chain features in type 1 diabetes. The CDR3 extends over 15 amino acids. Germline values: CDR1 SEHNR, CDR2 FQNEAQ (reference sequence). V dropped 1 base and J dropped 7 bases, with 13 bases sitting between them. Regarding the study as a whole: Among patients with Type 1 diabetes, TCRB CDR3s were moderately but significantly shorter in every one of the four CD4+ subsets.

The authors took one heparinised blood draw, averaging approximately 110 mL, from each donor. Expressed TCRB transcripts were sequenced after all isolated RNA was converted to cDNA. Libraries were prepared by immunoSEQ multiplex PCR; TCRdb keeps only in-frame clonotypes and omits some of them. The table records some 660,000 clones, roughly 13% of them present only once. Details on this clone: The antigen remains undetermined.

This sequence originates from a young man with type 1 diabetes. The chain combines TRBV7-9 with TRBJ1-4; D perhaps matches TRBD1 (5 bases). Sequencing input: naive CD4+ T cells from blood. In DNA, the CDR3 is TGTGCCAGCAGCTTAGTTGGGACGGGCGGTGAAAAACTGTTTTTT. Translated, it gives CASSLVGTGGEKLFF.